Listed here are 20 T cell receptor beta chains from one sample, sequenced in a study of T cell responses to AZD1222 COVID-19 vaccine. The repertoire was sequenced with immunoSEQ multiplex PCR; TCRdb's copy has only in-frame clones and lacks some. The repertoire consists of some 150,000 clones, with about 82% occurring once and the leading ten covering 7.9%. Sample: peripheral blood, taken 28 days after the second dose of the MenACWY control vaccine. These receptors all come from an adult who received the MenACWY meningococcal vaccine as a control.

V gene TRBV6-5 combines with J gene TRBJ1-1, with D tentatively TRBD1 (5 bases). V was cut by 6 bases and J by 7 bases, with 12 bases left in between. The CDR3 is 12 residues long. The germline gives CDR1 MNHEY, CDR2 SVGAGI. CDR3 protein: CASRRDFYEAFF. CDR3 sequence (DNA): TGTGCCAGCAGACGGGACTTTTATGAAGCTTTCTTT.

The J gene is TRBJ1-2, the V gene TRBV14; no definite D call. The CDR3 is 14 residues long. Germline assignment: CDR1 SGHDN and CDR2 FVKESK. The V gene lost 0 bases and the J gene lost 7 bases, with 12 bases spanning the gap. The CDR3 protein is CASSQDQGKGGYTF. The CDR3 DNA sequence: TGTGCCAGCAGCCAAGATCAAGGGAAGGGTGGCTACACCTTC.

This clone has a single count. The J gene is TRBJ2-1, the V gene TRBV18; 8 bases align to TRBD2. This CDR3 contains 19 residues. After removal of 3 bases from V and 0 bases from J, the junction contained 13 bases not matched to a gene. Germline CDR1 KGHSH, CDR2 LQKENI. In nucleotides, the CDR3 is TGTGCCAGCTCACCCTTCGGTGGTAGCGGGGCGTCCTCCTACAATGAGCAGTTCTTC. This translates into CASSPFGGSGASSYNEQFF. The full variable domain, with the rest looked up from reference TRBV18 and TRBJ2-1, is NAGVMQNPRHLVRRRGQEARLRCSPMKGHSHVYWYRQLPEEGLKFMVYLQKENIIDESGMPKERFSAEFPKEGPSILRIQQVVRGDSAAYFCASSPFGGSGASSYNEQFFGPGTRLTVL.

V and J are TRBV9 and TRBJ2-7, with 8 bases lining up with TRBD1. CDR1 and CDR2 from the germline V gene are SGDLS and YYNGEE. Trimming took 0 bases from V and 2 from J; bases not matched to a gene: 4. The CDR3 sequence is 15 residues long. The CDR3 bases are TGTGCCAGCAGCGTAGGAACAGGGGGAACCTACGAGCAGTACTTC. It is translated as CASSVGTGGTYEQYF.

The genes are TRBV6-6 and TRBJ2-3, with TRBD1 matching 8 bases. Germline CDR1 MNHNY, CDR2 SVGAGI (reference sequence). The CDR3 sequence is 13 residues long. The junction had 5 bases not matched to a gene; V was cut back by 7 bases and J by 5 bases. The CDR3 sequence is CASTHRGIDTQYF. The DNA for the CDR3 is TGTGCCAGCACTCACAGGGGGATAGATACGCAGTATTTT.

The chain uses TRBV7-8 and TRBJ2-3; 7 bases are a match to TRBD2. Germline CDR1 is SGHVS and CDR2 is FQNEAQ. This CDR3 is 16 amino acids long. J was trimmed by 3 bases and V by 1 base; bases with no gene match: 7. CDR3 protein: CASSLGGGRWTDTQYF. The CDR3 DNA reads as TGTGCCAGCAGCTTAGGGGGGGGACGATGGACAGATACGCAGTATTTT.

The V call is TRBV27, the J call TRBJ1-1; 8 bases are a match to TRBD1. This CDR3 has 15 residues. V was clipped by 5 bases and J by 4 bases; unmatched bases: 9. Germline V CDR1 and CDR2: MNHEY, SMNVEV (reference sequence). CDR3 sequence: CASSPRTGRGTEAFF. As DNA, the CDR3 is TGTGCCAGCAGTCCTAGGACAGGGAGGGGCACTGAAGCTTTCTTT.

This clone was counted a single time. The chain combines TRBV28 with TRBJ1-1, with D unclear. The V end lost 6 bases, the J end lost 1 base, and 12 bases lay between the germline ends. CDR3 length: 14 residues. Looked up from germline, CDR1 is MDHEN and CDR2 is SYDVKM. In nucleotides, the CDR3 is TGTGCCAGCAGAGAAAGGGTTGCGAACACTGAAGCTTTCTTT. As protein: CASRERVANTEAFF.

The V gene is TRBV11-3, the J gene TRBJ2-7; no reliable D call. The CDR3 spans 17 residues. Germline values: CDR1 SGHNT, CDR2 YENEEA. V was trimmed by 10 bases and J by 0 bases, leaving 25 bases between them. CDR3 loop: CAITTVGSFQCSYEQYV. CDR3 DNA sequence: TGTGCCATTACCACAGTGGGGTCTTTCCAGTGCTCCTACGAGCAGTACGTC.

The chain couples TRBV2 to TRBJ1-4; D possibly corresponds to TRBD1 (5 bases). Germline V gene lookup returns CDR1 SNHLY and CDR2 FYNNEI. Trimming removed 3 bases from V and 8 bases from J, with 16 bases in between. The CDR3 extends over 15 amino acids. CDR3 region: CASSEGGQGNEKLFF. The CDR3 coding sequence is TGTGCCAGCAGTGAGGGTGGGCAGGGAAACGAAAAACTGTTTTTT.

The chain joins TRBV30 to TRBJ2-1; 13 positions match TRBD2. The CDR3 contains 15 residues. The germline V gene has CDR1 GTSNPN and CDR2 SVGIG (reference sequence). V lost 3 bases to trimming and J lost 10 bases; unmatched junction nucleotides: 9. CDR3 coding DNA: TGTGCCTGGAGAAATCTGGGACTAGCGGGACGAGAGCAGTTCTTC. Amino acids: CAWRNLGLAGREQFF.

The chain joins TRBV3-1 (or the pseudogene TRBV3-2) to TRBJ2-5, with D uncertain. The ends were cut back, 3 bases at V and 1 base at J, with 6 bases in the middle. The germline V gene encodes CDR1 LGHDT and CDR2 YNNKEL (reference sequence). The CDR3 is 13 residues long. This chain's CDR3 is CASSQWAQETQYF. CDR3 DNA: TGTGCCAGCAGCCAGTGGGCCCAAGAGACCCAGTACTTC.

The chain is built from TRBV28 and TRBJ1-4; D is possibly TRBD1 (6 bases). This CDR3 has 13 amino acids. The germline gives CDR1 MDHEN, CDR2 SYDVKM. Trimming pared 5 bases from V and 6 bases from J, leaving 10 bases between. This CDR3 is CASSRGVDEKLFF. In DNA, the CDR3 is TGTGCCAGCAGTAGGGGGGTAGATGAAAAACTGTTTTTT.

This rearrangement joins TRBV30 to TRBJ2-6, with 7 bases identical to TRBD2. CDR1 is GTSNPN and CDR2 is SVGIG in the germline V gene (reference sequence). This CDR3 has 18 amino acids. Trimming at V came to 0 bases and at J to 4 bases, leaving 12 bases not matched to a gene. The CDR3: CAWSVLGLNFLGANVLTF. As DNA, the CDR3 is TGTGCCTGGAGTGTACTGGGACTAAACTTCTTGGGGGCCAACGTCCTGACTTTC.

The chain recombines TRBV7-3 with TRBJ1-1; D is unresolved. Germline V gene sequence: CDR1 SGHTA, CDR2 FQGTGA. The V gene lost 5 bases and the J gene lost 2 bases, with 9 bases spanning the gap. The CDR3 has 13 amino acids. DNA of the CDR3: TGTGCCAGCAGCCTCCAGCCCAACACTGAAGCTTTCTTT. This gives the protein CASSLQPNTEAFF. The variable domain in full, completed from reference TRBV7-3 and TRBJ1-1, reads GAGVSQTPSNKVTEKGKYVELRCDPISGHTALYWYRQSLGQGPEFLIYFQGTGAADDSGLPNDRFFAVRPEGSVSTLKIQRTERGDSAVYLCASSLQPNTEAFFGQGTRLTVV.

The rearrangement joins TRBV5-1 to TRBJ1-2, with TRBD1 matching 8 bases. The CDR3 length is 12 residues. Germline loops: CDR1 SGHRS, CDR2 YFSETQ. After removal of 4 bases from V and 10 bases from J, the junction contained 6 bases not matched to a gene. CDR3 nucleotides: TGCGCCAGCAGCCTGGACAGGGTGAACTACACCTTC. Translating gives CASSLDRVNYTF.

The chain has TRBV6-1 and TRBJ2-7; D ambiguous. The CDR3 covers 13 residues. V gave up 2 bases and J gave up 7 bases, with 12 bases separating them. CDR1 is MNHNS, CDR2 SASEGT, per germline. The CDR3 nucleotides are TGTGCCAGCAGTGAAATTCCCCTGGGAGAGCAGTACGTC. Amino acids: CASSEIPLGEQYV.

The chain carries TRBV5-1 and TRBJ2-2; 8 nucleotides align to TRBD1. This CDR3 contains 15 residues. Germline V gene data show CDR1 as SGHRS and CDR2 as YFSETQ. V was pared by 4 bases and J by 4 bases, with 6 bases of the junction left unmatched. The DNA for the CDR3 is TGCGCCAGCAGCGTCGCAGGGGGCTTCACCGGGGAGCTGTTTTTT. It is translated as CASSVAGGFTGELFF.

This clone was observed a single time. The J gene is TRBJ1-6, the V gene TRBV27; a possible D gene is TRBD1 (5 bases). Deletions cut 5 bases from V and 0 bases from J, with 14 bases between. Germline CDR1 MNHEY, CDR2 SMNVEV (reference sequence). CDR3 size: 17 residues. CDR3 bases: TGTGCCAGCAGTCTACGATGGGGGGGCTCCTATAATTCACCCCTCCACTTT. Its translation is CASSLRWGGSYNSPLHF.

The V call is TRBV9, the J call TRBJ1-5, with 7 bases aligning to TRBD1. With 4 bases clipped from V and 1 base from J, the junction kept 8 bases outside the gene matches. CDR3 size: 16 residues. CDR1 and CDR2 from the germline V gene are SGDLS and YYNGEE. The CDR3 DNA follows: TGTGCCAGCAGCCCAGGGGGGGGGCCCAGCAATCAGCCCCAGCATTTT. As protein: CASSPGGGPSNQPQHF.